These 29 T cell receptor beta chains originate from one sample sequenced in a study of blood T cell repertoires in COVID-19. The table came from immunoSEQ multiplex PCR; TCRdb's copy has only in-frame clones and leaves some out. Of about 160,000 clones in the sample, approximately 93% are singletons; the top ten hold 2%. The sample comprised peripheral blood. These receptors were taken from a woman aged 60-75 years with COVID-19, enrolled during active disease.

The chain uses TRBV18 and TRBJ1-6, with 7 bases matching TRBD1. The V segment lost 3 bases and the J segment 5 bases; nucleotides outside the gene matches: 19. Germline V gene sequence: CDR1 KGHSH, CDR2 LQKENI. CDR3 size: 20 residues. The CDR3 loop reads CASSPRSWQGGQVHNSPLHF. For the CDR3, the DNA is TGTGCCAGCTCACCTAGGTCCTGGCAGGGGGGACAAGTGCATAATTCACCCCTCCACTTT. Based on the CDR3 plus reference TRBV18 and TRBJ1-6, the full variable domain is NAGVMQNPRHLVRRRGQEARLRCSPMKGHSHVYWYRQLPEEGLKFMVYLQKENIIDESGMPKERFSAEFPKEGPSILRIQQVVRGDSAAYFCASSPRSWQGGQVHNSPLHFGNGTRLTVT.

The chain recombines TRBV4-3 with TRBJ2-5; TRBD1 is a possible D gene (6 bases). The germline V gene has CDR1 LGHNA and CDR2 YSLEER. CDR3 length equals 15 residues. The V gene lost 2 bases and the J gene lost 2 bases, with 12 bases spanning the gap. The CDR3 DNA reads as TGCGCCAGCAGCCAACACGCCGACAGGCAAGAGACCCAGTACTTC. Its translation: CASSQHADRQETQYF.

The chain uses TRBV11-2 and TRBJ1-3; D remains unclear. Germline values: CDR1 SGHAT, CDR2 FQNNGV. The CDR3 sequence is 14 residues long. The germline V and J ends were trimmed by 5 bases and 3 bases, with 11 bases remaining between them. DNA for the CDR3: TGTGCCAGCAGCCGGGGTGATCGTGGAAACACCATATATTTT. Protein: CASSRGDRGNTIYF.

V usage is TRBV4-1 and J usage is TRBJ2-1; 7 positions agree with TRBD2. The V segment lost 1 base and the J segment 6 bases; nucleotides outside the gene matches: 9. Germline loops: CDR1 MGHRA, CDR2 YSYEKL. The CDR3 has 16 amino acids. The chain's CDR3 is CASSQGRGSVGNEQFF. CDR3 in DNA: TGCGCCAGCAGCCAAGGGCGGGGGTCAGTAGGCAATGAGCAGTTCTTC.

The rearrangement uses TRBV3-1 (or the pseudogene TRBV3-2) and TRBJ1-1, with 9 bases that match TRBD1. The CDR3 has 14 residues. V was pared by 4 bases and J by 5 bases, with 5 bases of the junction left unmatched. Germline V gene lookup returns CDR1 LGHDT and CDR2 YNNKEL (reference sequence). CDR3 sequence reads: CASSPQGARTEAFF. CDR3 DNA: TGTGCCAGCAGCCCACAGGGGGCTAGGACTGAAGCTTTCTTT.

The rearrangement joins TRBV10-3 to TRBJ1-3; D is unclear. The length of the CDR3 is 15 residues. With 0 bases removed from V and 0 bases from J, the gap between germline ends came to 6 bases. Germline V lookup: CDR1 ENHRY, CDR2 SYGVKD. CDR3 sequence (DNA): TGTGCCATCAGTGAGTCCATCAACTCTGGAAACACCATATATTTT. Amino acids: CAISESINSGNTIYF.

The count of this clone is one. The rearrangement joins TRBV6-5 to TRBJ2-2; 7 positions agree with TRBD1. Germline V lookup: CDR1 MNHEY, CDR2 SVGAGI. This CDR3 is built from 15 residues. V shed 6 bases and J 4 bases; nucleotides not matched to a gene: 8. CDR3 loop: CASRPQGQGTGELFF. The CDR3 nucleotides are TGTGCCAGCAGACCACAGGGGCAGGGCACCGGGGAGCTGTTTTTT.

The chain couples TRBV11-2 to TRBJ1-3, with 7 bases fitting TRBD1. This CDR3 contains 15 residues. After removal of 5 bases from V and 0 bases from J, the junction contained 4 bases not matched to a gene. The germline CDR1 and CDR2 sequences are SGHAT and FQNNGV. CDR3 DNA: TGTGCCAGCAGCCGGACAGGCAACTCTGGAAACACCATATATTTT. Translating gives CASSRTGNSGNTIYF.

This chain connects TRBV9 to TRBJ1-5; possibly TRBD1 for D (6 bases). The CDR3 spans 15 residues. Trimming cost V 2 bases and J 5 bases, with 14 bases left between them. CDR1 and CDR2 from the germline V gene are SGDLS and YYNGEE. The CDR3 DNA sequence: TGTGCCAGCAGCGTCGGGGTAGGGGGATATCAGCCCCAGCATTTT. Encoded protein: CASSVGVGGYQPQHF. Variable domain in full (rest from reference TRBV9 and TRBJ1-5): DSGVTQTPKHLITATGQRVTLRCSPRSGDLSVYWYQQSLDQGLQFLIQYYNGEERAKGNILERFSAQQFPDLHSELNLSSLELGDSALYFCASSVGVGGYQPQHFGDGTRLSIL.

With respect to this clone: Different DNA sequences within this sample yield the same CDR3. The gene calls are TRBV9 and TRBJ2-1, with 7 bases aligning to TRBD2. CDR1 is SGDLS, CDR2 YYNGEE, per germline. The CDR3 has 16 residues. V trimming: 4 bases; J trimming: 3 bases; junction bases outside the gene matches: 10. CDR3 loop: CASSRGDGGIYNEQFF. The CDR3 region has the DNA TGTGCCAGCAGCCGGGGGGACGGGGGTATCTACAATGAGCAGTTCTTC.

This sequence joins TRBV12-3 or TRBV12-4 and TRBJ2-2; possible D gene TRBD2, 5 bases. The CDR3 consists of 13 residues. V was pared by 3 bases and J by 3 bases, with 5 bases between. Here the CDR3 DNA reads TGTGCCAGCAGTTTGAGGGACACCGGGGAGCTGTTTTTT. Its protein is CASSLRDTGELFF.

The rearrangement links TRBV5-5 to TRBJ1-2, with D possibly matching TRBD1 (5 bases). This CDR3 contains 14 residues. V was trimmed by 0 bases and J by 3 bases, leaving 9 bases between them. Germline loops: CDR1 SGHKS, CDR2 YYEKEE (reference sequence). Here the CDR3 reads CASSLVGADYGYTF. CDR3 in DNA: TGTGCCAGCAGCTTGGTTGGGGCCGACTATGGCTACACCTTC.

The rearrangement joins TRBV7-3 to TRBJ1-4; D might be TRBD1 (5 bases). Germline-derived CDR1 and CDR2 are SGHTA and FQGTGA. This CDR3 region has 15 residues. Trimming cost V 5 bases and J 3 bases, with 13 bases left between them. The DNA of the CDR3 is TGTGCCAGCAGCATGGGGCGGCAGCCTAATGAAAAACTGTTTTTT. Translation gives CASSMGRQPNEKLFF.

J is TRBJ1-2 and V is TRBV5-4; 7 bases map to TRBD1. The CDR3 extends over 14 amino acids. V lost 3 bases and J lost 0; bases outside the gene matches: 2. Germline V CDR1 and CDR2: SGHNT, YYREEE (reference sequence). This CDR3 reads CASSWDSANYGYTF. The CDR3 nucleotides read TGTGCCAGCAGCTGGGACAGTGCTAACTATGGCTACACCTTC.

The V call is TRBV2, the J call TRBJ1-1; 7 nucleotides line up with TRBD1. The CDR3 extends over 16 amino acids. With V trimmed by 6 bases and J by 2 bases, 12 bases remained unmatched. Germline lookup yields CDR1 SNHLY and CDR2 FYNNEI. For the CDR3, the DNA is TGTGCCAGCAGGATACAGGGGCTGCTGGCTAACACTGAAGCTTTCTTT. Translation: CASRIQGLLANTEAFF.

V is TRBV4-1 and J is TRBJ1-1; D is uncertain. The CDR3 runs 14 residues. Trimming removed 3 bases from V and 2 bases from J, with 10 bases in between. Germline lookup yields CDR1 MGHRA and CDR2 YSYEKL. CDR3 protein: CASSHELPNTEAFF. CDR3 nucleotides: TGCGCCAGCAGCCATGAACTCCCAAACACTGAAGCTTTCTTT.

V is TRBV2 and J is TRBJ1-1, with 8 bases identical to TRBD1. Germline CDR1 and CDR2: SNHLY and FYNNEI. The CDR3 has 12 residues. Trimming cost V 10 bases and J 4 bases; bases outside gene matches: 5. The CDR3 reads CATLTGATEAFF. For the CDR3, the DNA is TGTGCCACCCTGACAGGGGCCACTGAAGCTTTCTTT. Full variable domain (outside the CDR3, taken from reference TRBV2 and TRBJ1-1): EPEVTQTPSHQVTQMGQEVILRCVPISNHLYFYWYRQILGQKVEFLVSFYNNEISEKSEIFDDQFSVERPDGSNFTLKIRSTKLEDSAMYFCATLTGATEAFFGQGTRLTVV.

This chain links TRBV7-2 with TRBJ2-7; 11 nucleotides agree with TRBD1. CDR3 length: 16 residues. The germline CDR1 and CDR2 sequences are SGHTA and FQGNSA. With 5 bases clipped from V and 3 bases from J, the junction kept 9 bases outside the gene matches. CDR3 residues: CASSPRGQGGGYEQYF. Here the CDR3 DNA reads TGTGCCAGCAGCCCCAGGGGACAGGGGGGCGGCTACGAGCAGTACTTC.

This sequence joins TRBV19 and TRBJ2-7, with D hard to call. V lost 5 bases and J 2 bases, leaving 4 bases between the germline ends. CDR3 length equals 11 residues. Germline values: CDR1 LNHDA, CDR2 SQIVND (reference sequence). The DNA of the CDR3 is TGTGCCAGTAGTTCGGCCTACGAGCAGTACTTC. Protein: CASSSAYEQYF. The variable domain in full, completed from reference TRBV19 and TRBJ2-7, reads DGGITQSPKYLFRKEGQNVTLSCEQNLNHDAMYWYRQDPGQGLRLIYYSQIVNDFQKGDIAEGYSVSREKKESFPLTVTSAQKNPTAFYLCASSSAYEQYFGPGTRLTVT.

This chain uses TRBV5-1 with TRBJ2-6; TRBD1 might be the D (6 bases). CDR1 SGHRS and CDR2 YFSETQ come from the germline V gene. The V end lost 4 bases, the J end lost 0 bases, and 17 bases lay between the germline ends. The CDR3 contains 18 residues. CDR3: CASSPVPQGPSGANVLTF. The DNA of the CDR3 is TGCGCCAGCAGCCCGGTTCCACAGGGACCCTCTGGGGCCAACGTCCTGACTTTC.

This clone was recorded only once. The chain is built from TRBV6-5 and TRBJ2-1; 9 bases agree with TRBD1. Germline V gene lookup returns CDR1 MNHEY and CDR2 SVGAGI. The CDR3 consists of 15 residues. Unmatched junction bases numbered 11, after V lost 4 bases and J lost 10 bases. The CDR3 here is CASSWEGQGIGEQFF. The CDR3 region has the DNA TGTGCCAGCAGTTGGGAGGGACAGGGAATTGGCGAGCAGTTCTTC.

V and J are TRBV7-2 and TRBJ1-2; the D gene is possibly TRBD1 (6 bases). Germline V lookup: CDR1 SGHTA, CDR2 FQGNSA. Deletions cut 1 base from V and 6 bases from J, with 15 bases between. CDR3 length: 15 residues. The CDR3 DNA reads TGTGCCAGCAGCTTAGTTAGGGGGGGCCAGAATGGCTACACCTTC. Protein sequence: CASSLVRGGQNGYTF. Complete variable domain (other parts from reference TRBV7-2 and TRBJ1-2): GAGVSQSPSNKVTEKGKDVELRCDPISGHTALYWYRQSLGQGLEFLIYFQGNSAPDKSGLPSDRFSAERTGGSVSTLTIQRTQQEDSAVYLCASSLVRGGQNGYTFGSGTRLTVV.

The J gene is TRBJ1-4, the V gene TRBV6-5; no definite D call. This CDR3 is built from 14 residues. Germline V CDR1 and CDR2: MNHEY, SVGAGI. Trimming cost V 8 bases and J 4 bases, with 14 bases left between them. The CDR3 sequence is CASRLSASNEKLFF. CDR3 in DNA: TGTGCCAGCCGCCTGAGTGCAAGTAATGAAAAACTGTTTTTT.

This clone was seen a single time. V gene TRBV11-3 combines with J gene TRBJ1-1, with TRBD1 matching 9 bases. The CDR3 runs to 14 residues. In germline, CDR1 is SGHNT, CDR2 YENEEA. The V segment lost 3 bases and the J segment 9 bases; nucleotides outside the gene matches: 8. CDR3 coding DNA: TGTGCCAGCAGCTTGGGGACAGGGATGGGGAAAGCTTTCTTT. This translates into CASSLGTGMGKAFF.

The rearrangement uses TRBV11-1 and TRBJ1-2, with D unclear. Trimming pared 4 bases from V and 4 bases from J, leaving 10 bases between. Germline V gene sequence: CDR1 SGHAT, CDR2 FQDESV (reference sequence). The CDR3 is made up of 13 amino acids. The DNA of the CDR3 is TGTGCCAGCAGCTCCGGGGAAGGCTATGGCTACACCTTC. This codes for CASSSGEGYGYTF.

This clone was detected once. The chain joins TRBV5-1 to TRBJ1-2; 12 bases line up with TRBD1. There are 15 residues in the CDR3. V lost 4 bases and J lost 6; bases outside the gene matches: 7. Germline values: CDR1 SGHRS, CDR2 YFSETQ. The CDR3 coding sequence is TGCGCCAGCAGCCTACCGGGACAGGGGGCGGATGGCTACACCTTC. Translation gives CASSLPGQGADGYTF.

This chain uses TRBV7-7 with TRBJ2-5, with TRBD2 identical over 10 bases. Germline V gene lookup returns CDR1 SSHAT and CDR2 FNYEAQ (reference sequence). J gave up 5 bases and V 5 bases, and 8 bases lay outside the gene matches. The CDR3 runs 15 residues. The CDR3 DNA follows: TGTGCCAGCAGCGGGGGGCTAGCGGGGGTGGAGACCCAGTACTTC. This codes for CASSGGLAGVETQYF.

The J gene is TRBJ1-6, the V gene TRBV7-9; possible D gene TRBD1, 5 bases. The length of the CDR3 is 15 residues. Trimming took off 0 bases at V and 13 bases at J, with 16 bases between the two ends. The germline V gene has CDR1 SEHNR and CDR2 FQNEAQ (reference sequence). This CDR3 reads CASSLAQGHRVPLHF. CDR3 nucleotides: TGTGCCAGCAGCTTAGCGCAAGGACACCGAGTCCCCCTCCACTTT.

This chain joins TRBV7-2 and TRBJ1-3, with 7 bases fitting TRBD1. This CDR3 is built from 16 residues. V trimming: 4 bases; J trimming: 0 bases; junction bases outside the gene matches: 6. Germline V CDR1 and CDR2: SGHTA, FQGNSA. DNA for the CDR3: TGTGCCAGCAGCTCCAGGGGGACCACCTCTGGAAACACCATATATTTT. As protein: CASSSRGTTSGNTIYF. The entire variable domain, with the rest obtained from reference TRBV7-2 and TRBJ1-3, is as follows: GAGVSQSPSNKVTEKGKDVELRCDPISGHTALYWYRQSLGQGLEFLIYFQGNSAPDKSGLPSDRFSAERTGGSVSTLTIQRTQQEDSAVYLCASSSRGTTSGNTIYFGEGSWLTVV.